These T cell receptor beta chains were read from a single sample in a study of kidney transplant recipient with SARS-CoV-2 infection. TCRdb itself ran the reads through MiXCR, one entry per CDR3 protein. The sample consists of roughly 250,000 distinct CDR3 sequences, around 28% of them appearing once. The sample consisted of a blood sample, taken at baseline and on day 111 from a kidney transplant recipient. These TCRs come from a male patient aged 25 to 39 who had COVID-19 and was a kidney transplant recipient. Certain T cells may be donor cells from the graft. Each CDR3 is given with its conserved first and last residue. Each record gives: V gene, D gene, clone size, J gene, CDR3 DNA, CDR3 protein. A D gene is named only where the DNA matches it firmly. Not every row has a clone size; where given, it reads once, few, many or a size class.

TRBV5-4,.,few,TRBJ1-2,TGTGCCAGCGATTTTGCCGTACCAGGAAAGACCTATGGCTACACCTTC,CASDFAVPGKTYGYTF
TRBV20-1,.,many,TRBJ1-5,TGCAGTGCTAGAGGGGATCGCAATCAGCCCCAGCATTTT,CSARGDRNQPQHF
TRBV24-1,.,many,TRBJ2-1,TGTGCCACCAGTGATCGGACTACGACGAATGAGCAGTTCTTC,CATSDRTTTNEQFF
TRBV3-2,.,.,TRBJ2-4,TGTGCCAGCAGCCAAGCCGGGACCCAAAACATTCAGTACTTC,CASSQAGTQNIQYF
TRBV5-1,TRBD1,.,TRBJ2-2,TGCGCCAGCAGCTCGCCTGGACAGGGGGCCGGGGAGCTGTTTTTT,CASSSPGQGAGELFF
TRBV23-1,TRBD1,many,TRBJ1-5,TGCGCCAGCAGTCAACGGACAGGGGGCTGGCAGCCCCAGCATTTT,CASSQRTGGWQPQHF
TRBV5-1,.,many,TRBJ1-1,TGCGCCAGCAGCCCGGACAGAATGAACACTGAAGCTTTCTTT,CASSPDRMNTEAFF
TRBV3-1,.,few,TRBJ1-1,TGTGCCAGCAGCCACCCTCATCCCATTTCAATTCGCACTGAAGCTTTCTTT,CASSHPHPISIRTEAFF
TRBV20-1,.,many,TRBJ2-1,TGCAGTGCTCCAATCCTCGGTGGGCACAATGAGCAGTTCTTC,CSAPILGGHNEQFF
TRBV16,.,many,TRBJ1-2,TGTGCCAGCAGCTCGGCCAAGGTCGTTAGAAAGACCTATGGCTACACCTTC,CASSSAKVVRKTYGYTF
TRBV11-2,.,many,TRBJ2-1,TGTGCCAGCAGCTCCTCGGGCGGGCCTGTTTCTTACAATGAGCAGTTCTTC,CASSSSGGPVSYNEQFF
TRBV7-9,TRBD2,.,TRBJ2-3,TGTGCCAGCAGCTTGACGACTAGCGGGGGGGCGCAGGATACGCAGTATTTT,CASSLTTSGGAQDTQYF
TRBV6-5,TRBD2,few,TRBJ2-5,TGTGCCAGCAGAGTGGGGGCTAGCGGGGTGGGGTACCAAGAGACCCAGTACTTC,CASRVGASGVGYQETQYF
TRBV18,TRBD2,many,TRBJ2-7,TGTGCCAGCTCCCGGGCTAGCGGGGGGAAAGGGGAGCAGTACTTC,CASSRASGGKGEQYF
TRBV4-1,.,many,TRBJ2-7,TGCGCCAGCAGCCATGGGACAAGGGGGTTCTACGAGCAGTACTTC,CASSHGTRGFYEQYF
TRBV20-1,.,.,TRBJ2-1,TGCAGTGCCGAGGTCCCTCCCGGGCCCTACAATGAGCAGTTCTTC,CSAEVPPGPYNEQFF
TRBV18,.,many,TRBJ2-3,TGTGCCAGCCGCGGTGGGGATACGCAGTATTTT,CASRGGDTQYF
TRBV2,.,few,TRBJ2-7,TGTGCCAGTACTCAGGGTGCCTTCCCCTACGAGCAGTACTTC,CASTQGAFPYEQYF
TRBV5-6,.,many,TRBJ1-2,TGTGCCAGCAGCGAGGGCAATAGTCGAAAGACCTATGGCTACACCTTC,CASSEGNSRKTYGYTF
TRBV20-1,TRBD2,many,TRBJ2-7,TGCAGTGCTAGGGGGGGGAGTCCCCGGATTCCCTACGAGCAGTACTTC,CSARGGSPRIPYEQYF
TRBV29-1,TRBD2,many,TRBJ2-2,TGCAGCGTTGAATTTCCCAGCGGGAGTATGAACGGGGAGCTGTTTTTT,CSVEFPSGSMNGELFF
TRBV6-5,.,medium-sized,TRBJ2-3,TGTGCCAGCACCATGGGGGTGTTGCTCACAGATACGCAGTATTTT,CASTMGVLLTDTQYF
TRBV7-2,TRBD1,many,TRBJ2-1,TGTGCCAGCAGCCCGGGACAGGGGAACTACAATGAGCAGTTCTTC,CASSPGQGNYNEQFF
TRBV5-6,.,.,TRBJ2-3,TGTGCCAGCAGCCGCACCGGGAGCTATACGCAGTATTTT,CASSRTGSYTQYF
TRBV27,.,.,TRBJ2-1,TGTGCCAGCAGTTCCGGTAGGGTTGGTGAGCAGTTCTTC,CASSSGRVGEQFF
TRBV7-8,.,many,TRBJ1-2,TGTGCCAGCAGCCGCAGTCTGTTTACCCGAAAGACCTATGGCTACACCTTC,CASSRSLFTRKTYGYTF
TRBV5-1,TRBD1,many,TRBJ1-1,TGCGCCAGCAGCTTGGCTCCCTTCGGGACAGCAACTCAGAACACTGAAGCTTTCTTT,CASSLAPFGTATQNTEAFF
TRBV2,TRBD1,.,TRBJ2-3,TGTGCCAGCAGTAGCGGACAGGACGCTGATACGCAGTATTTT,CASSSGQDADTQYF